This entry lists 21 T cell receptor beta chains sequenced from one sample in a study of shared clonotypes between healthy human individuals. Profiled with immunoSEQ multiplex PCR; TCRdb holds only in-frame clones, not every one. The sample has some 580,000 clones, about 98% seen once. Cells designated naive CD8 were CD45RO-negative and were positively selected for CCR7, with terminally differentiated effector memory CD45RA+ cells excluded. Input material: naive CD8+ T cells sorted from blood. Receptor source: a young man in good health.

The rearrangement links TRBV27 to TRBJ1-2, with 10 bases matching TRBD1. Looked up from germline, CDR1 is MNHEY and CDR2 is SMNVEV (reference sequence). This CDR3 region has 17 residues. V dropped 4 bases and J dropped 2; count of bases not matched to a gene: 10. The CDR3 region has the DNA TGTGCCAGCAGTTCTCCAGGAACGGGACAGGGGAACTATGGCTACACCTTC. Translating it yields CASSSPGTGQGNYGYTF.

The chain joins TRBV2 to TRBJ2-1; possible D gene TRBD2, 6 bases. Per the germline V gene, CDR1 is SNHLY and CDR2 is FYNNEI. Deletions cut 5 bases from V and 0 bases from J, with 14 bases between. The CDR3 is made up of 16 amino acids. The CDR3 DNA reads as TGTGCCAGCAGTTCCTGGGGGGTGAGCTCCTACAATGAGCAGTTCTTC. It translates to CASSSWGVSSYNEQFF. The variable domain in full, completed from reference TRBV2 and TRBJ2-1, reads EPEVTQTPSHQVTQMGQEVILRCVPISNHLYFYWYRQILGQKVEFLVSFYNNEISEKSEIFDDQFSVERPDGSNFTLKIRSTKLEDSAMYFCASSSWGVSSYNEQFFGPGTRLTVL.

Of note for this clone: This sequence may be a read error, since a much larger clone differs from it by one base. In the same sample, other DNA sequences code for this CDR3. CDR3 protein: CASSSYYEQYF. CDR3 nucleotides: TGTGCCAGCAGTTCATACTACGAGCAGTACTTC. The V call is TRBV6-1, the J call TRBJ2-7; D call uncertain. Trimming pared 5 bases from V and 3 bases from J, leaving 5 bases between. CDR1 and CDR2 (germline): MNHNS, SASEGT. There are 11 residues in the CDR3.

This rearrangement joins TRBV7-2 to TRBJ2-1, with D possibly TRBD2 on 5 matching bases. V was clipped by 5 bases and J by 4 bases, with 12 bases between them. This CDR3 comprises 14 residues. Per germline, CDR1 SGHTA and CDR2 FQGNSA. The CDR3 protein is CASSPEGGYNEQFF. CDR3 nucleotides: TGTGCCAGCAGCCCCGAGGGCGGATACAATGAGCAGTTCTTC.

CDR3 sequence reads: CSASGREGPYEQFF. DNA of the CDR3: TGCAGCGCCTCCGGTAGGGAGGGCCCCTATGAGCAGTTCTTC. The chain recombines TRBV29-1 with TRBJ2-1, with 7 bases matching TRBD2. This CDR3 has 14 residues. The V and J ends lost 7 bases and 8 bases, in that order; junction bases with no gene match: 14. The germline V gene encodes CDR1 SQVTM and CDR2 ANQGSEA.

The chain uses TRBV7-9 and TRBJ2-6; tentative D call: TRBD1 (6 bases). V was clipped by 10 bases and J by 2 bases, with 12 bases between them. Germline CDR1 SEHNR, CDR2 FQNEAQ (reference sequence). This CDR3 spans 14 amino acids. Here the CDR3 DNA reads TGTGCCACCCTAACAGGGACTGGGGCCAACGTCCTGACTTTC. Translated, it gives CATLTGTGANVLTF.

The DNA for the CDR3 is TGTGCCACCAGCTCCCCCGGGACAGGTCACACCGGGGAGCTGTTTTTT. Its translation is CATSSPGTGHTGELFF. The genes are TRBV15 and TRBJ2-2; 8 nucleotides line up with TRBD1. Per the germline V gene, CDR1 is LNHNV and CDR2 is YYDKDF (reference sequence). V lost 5 bases to trimming and J lost 3 bases; unmatched junction nucleotides: 8. This CDR3 has 16 amino acids.

The V call is TRBV6-6, the J call TRBJ2-1; D gene ambiguous. The CDR3 consists of 12 residues. Germline V lookup: CDR1 MNHNY, CDR2 SVGAGI (reference sequence). V lost 5 bases to trimming and J lost 9 bases, with 11 bases between them. The CDR3 loop is CASSPADGEQFF. DNA of the CDR3: TGTGCCAGCAGTCCAGCAGACGGTGAGCAGTTCTTC.

J is TRBJ1-1 and V is TRBV28, with a possible D match to TRBD1 (5 bases). The CDR3 is 14 residues long. V was cut by 8 bases and J by 1 base, with 14 bases left in between. Looked up from germline, CDR1 is MDHEN and CDR2 is SYDVKM. This chain's CDR3 is CASRDRLTNTEAFF. The CDR3 coding sequence is TGTGCCAGCCGGGACCGCTTAACGAACACTGAAGCTTTCTTT.

This chain uses TRBV6-1 with TRBJ2-7, with D unresolved. The germline gives CDR1 MNHNS, CDR2 SASEGT. The CDR3 is 13 residues long. V gave up 3 bases and J gave up 3 bases, with 9 bases separating them. CDR3 nucleotide sequence: TGTGCCAGCAGTGAGAACAAGGTCTACGAGCAGTACTTC. Its translation is CASSENKVYEQYF.

The gene calls are TRBV28 and TRBJ1-5, with 9 bases that match TRBD1. Germline CDR1 reads MDHEN; CDR2 reads SYDVKM. CDR3 length: 15 amino acids. V lost 3 bases and J lost 7; bases outside the gene matches: 7. This CDR3 reads CASSLSGTGNQPQHF. The CDR3, as DNA: TGTGCCAGCAGTTTGTCCGGGACAGGGAACCAGCCCCAGCATTTT. The variable domain in full, completed from reference TRBV28 and TRBJ1-5, reads DVKVTQSSRYLVKRTGEKVFLECVQDMDHENMFWYRQDPGLGLRLIYFSYDVKMKEKGDIPEGYSVSREKKERFSLILESASTNQTSMYLCASSLSGTGNQPQHFGDGTRLSIL.

The V and J genes are TRBV7-7 and TRBJ2-3, with D possibly matching TRBD2 (6 bases). The CDR3 is 15 residues long. V shed 0 bases and J shed 1 base, with 8 bases lying between them. CDR1 SSHAT and CDR2 FNYEAQ come from the germline V gene (reference sequence). CDR3: CASSLASGCTDTQYF. In nucleotides, the CDR3 is TGTGCCAGCAGCTTAGCTAGCGGATGCACAGATACGCAGTATTTT. The complete variable domain, with remaining parts taken from reference TRBV7-7 and TRBJ2-3, reads GAGVSQSPRYKVTKRGQDVTLRCDPISSHATLYWYQQALGQGPEFLTYFNYEAQPDKSGLPSDRFSAERPEGSISTLTIQRTEQRDSAMYRCASSLASGCTDTQYFGPGTRLTVL.

The gene calls are TRBV10-3 and TRBJ2-7, with D perhaps TRBD1 (6 bases). Germline-derived CDR1 and CDR2 are ENHRY and SYGVKD. V dropped 8 bases and J dropped 0 bases, with 14 bases sitting between them. The CDR3 loop spans 14 amino acids. The CDR3 spells CAIGGRGSSYEQYF. The CDR3 DNA sequence: TGTGCCATCGGTGGCAGGGGAAGCTCCTACGAGCAGTACTTC.

The chain has TRBV4-1 and TRBJ2-3; no firm D call. Trimming shortened V by 0 bases and J by 4 bases, and 11 bases separated the two germline ends. The CDR3 covers 15 residues. Germline V gene sequence: CDR1 MGHRA, CDR2 YSYEKL. The CDR3 DNA reads TGCGCCAGCAGCCAAGAGACTGCGCTGGCAGATACGCAGTATTTT. Translation gives CASSQETALADTQYF.

The rearrangement joins TRBV19 to TRBJ2-7; 8 bases line up with TRBD1. From germline, CDR1 is LNHDA and CDR2 SQIVND (reference sequence). This CDR3 comprises 13 residues. V shed 6 bases and J 1 base; nucleotides not matched to a gene: 2. CDR3 coding DNA: TGTGCCAGTAGCCGGGACAGGTCCTACGAGCAGTACTTC. This encodes CASSRDRSYEQYF.

CDR3 nucleotides: TGTGCCAGCAGCTTAAGAGGTTCGGGAACAAACAATGAGCAGTTCTTC. Amino acid sequence: CASSLRGSGTNNEQFF. The chain carries TRBV7-3 and TRBJ2-1, with D possibly TRBD2 on 5 matching bases. CDR1 is SGHTA, CDR2 FQGTGA, per germline. Trimming shortened V by 1 base and J by 5 bases, and 15 bases separated the two germline ends. This CDR3 comprises 16 residues.

V and J are TRBV7-6 and TRBJ2-7; 10 bases map to TRBD2. After removal of 4 bases from V and 6 bases from J, the junction contained 6 bases not matched to a gene. The CDR3 is 14 amino acids. Germline CDR1 and CDR2: SGHVS and FNYEAQ. In nucleotides, the CDR3 is TGTGCCAGCAGCTGGACTAGCGGTGCGGCCGAGCAGTACTTC. It is translated as CASSWTSGAAEQYF.

In nucleotides, the CDR3 is TGTGCCAGCAGCTTGTTTGCGGGACAAAACAATGAGCAGTTCTTC. This gives the protein CASSLFAGQNNEQFF. The chain carries TRBV5-6 and TRBJ2-1; D may match TRBD1 or TRBD2 (6 bases each). Per germline, CDR1 SGHDT and CDR2 YYEEEE. Between the trimmed V and J ends, which lost 1 base and 5 bases, there was a span of 13 bases. This CDR3 comprises 15 residues.

With respect to this clone: This CDR3 is also generated by other DNA sequences in the sample. V gene TRBV27 combines with J gene TRBJ2-1, with no clear D. This CDR3 comprises 14 residues. The ends were cut back, 2 bases at V and 0 bases at J, with 5 bases in the middle. The germline CDR1 and CDR2 sequences are MNHEY and SMNVEV (reference sequence). This CDR3 reads CASSLISSYNEQFF. Written as DNA, the CDR3 is TGTGCCAGCAGTTTAATCAGCTCCTACAATGAGCAGTTCTTC.

The chain joins TRBV5-1 to TRBJ2-3, with D unclear. The V gene lost 2 bases and the J gene lost 2 bases, with 9 bases spanning the gap. The CDR3 runs to 14 residues. Per the germline V gene, CDR1 is SGHRS and CDR2 is YFSETQ. CDR3 protein: CASSFFYSTDTQYF. The CDR3 bases are TGCGCCAGCAGCTTTTTCTACTCCACAGATACGCAGTATTTT. Full variable domain (outside the CDR3, taken from reference TRBV5-1 and TRBJ2-3): KAGVTQTPRYLIKTRGQQVTLSCSPISGHRSVSWYQQTPGQGLQFLFEYFSETQRNKGNFPGRFSGRQFSNSRSEMNVSTLELGDSALYLCASSFFYSTDTQYFGPGTRLTVL.

The chain employs TRBV5-4 and TRBJ2-7; D is perhaps TRBD2 (6 bases). CDR1 and CDR2 from the germline V gene are SGHNT and YYREEE (reference sequence). Trimming stripped 1 base from V and 3 bases from J, with 11 bases between. The CDR3 has 14 amino acids. The CDR3 DNA is TGTGCCAGCAGCTTGTACGGGGGTGACTACGAGCAGTACTTC. Amino acid sequence: CASSLYGGDYEQYF. Complete variable domain (other parts from reference TRBV5-4 and TRBJ2-7): ETGVTQSPTHLIKTRGQQVTLRCSSQSGHNTVSWYQQALGQGPQFIFQYYREEENGRGNFPPRFSGLQFPNYSSELNVNALELDDSALYLCASSLYGGDYEQYFGPGTRLTVT.